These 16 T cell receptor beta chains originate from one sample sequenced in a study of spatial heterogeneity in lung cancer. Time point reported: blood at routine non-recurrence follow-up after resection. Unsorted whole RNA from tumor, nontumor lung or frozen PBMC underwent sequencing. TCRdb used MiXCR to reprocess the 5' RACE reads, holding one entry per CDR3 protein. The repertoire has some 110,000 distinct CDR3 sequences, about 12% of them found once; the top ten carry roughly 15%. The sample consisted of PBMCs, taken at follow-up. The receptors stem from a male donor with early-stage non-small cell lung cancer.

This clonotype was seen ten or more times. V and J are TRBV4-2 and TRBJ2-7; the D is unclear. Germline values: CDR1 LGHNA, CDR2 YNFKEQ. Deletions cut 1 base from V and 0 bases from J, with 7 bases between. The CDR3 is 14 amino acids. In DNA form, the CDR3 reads TGTGCCAGCAGCCAAGGTAGCAACTCCTACGAGCAGTACTTC. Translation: CASSQGSNSYEQYF.

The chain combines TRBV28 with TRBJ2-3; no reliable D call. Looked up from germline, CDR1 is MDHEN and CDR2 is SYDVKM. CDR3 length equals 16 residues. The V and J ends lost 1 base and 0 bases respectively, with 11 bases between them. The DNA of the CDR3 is TGTGCCAGCAGTTTATTTAGGGCGGATAGCACAGATACGCAGTATTTT. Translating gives CASSLFRADSTDTQYF. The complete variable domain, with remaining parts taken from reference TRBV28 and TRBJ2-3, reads DVKVTQSSRYLVKRTGEKVFLECVQDMDHENMFWYRQDPGLGLRLIYFSYDVKMKEKGDIPEGYSVSREKKERFSLILESASTNQTSMYLCASSLFRADSTDTQYFGPGTRLTVL.

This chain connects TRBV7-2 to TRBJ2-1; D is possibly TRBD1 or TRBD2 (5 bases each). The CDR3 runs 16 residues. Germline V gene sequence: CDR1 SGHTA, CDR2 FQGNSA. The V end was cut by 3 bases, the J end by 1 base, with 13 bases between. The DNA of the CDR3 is TGTGCCAGCAGCTTGGGGACGGGGAATTCCTACAATGAGCAGTTCTTC. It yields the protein CASSLGTGNSYNEQFF. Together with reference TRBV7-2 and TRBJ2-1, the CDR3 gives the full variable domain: GAGVSQSPSNKVTEKGKDVELRCDPISGHTALYWYRQSLGQGLEFLIYFQGNSAPDKSGLPSDRFSAERTGGSVSTLTIQRTQQEDSAVYLCASSLGTGNSYNEQFFGPGTRLTVL.

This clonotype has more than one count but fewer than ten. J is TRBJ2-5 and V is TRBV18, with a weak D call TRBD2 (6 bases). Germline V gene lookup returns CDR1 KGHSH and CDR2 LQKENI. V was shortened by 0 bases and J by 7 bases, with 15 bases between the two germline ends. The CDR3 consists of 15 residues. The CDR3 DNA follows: TGTGCCAGCTCACCACCTACCACACCGCGGGGGACCCAGTACTTC. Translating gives CASSPPTTPRGTQYF.

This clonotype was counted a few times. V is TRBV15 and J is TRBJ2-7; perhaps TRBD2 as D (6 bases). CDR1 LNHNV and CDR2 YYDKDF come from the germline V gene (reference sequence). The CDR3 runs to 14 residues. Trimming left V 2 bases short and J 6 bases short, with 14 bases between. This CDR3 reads CATSRIQERAEQYF. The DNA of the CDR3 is TGTGCCACCAGCAGAATCCAGGAGCGGGCCGAGCAGTACTTC. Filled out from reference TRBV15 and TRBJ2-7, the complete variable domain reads DAMVIQNPRYQVTQFGKPVTLSCSQTLNHNVMYWYQQKSSQAPKLLFHYYDKDFNNEADTPDNFQSRRPNTSFCFLDIRSPGLGDTAMYLCATSRIQERAEQYFGPGTRLTVT.

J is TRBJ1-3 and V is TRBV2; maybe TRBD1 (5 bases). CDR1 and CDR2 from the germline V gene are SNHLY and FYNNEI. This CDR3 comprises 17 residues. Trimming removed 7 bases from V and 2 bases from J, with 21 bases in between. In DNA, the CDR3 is TGTGCCAGCAACCTCCGTGGGGCCTACGATACTGGAAACACCATATATTTT. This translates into CASNLRGAYDTGNTIYF. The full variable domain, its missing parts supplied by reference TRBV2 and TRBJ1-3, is EPEVTQTPSHQVTQMGQEVILRCVPISNHLYFYWYRQILGQKVEFLVSFYNNEISEKSEIFDDQFSVERPDGSNFTLKIRSTKLEDSAMYFCASNLRGAYDTGNTIYFGEGSWLTVV.

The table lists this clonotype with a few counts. The CDR3 DNA is TGTGCCAGCAGCCGAGCCAGACAGGGCCCTAGGCAGCCCCAGCATTTT. Residues: CASSRARQGPRQPQHF. J is TRBJ1-5 and V is TRBV12-3 or TRBV12-4; TRBD1 agrees at 7 bases. CDR3 length equals 16 residues. V was clipped by 6 bases and J by 7 bases; unmatched bases: 15.

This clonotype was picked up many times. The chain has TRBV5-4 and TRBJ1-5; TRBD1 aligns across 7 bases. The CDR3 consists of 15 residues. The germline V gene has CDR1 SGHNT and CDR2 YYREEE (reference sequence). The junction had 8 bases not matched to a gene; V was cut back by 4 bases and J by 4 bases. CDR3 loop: CASSTGTETNQPQHF. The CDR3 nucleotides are TGTGCCAGCAGCACCGGGACAGAGACGAATCAGCCCCAGCATTTT.

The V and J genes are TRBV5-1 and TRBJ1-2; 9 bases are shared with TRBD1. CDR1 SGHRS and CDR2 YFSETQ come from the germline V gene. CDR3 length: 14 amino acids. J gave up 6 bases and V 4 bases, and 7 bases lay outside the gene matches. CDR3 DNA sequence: TGCGCCAGCAGCCGGGACAGGGTTGTAGATGGCTACACCTTC. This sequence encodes CASSRDRVVDGYTF.

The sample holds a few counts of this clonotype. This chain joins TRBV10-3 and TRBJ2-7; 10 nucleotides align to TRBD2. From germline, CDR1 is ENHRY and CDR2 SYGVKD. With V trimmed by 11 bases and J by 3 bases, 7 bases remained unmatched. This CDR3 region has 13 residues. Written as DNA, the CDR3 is TGTGCCGGTAGCGGGGGGATCAGCTACGAGCAGTACTTC. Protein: CAGSGGISYEQYF.

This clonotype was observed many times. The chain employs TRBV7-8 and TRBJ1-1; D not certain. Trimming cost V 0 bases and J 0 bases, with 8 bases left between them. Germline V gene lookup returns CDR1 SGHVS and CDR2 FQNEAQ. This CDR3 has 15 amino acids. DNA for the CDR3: TGTGCCAGCAGCTTAGCGTTCCCCATGAACACTGAAGCTTTCTTT. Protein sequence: CASSLAFPMNTEAFF.

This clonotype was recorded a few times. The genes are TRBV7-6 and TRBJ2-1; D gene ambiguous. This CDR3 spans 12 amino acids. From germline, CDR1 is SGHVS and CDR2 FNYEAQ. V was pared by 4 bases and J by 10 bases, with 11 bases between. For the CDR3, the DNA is TGTGCCAGCAGCTCGCTTGGGCTAGAGCAGTTCTTC. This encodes CASSSLGLEQFF.

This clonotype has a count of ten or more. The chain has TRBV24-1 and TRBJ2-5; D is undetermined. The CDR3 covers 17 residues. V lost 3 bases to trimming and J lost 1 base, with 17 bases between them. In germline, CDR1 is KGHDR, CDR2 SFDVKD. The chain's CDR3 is CATSDARVPASQETQYF. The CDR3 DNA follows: TGTGCCACCAGTGATGCCCGGGTGCCAGCCTCCCAAGAGACCCAGTACTTC.

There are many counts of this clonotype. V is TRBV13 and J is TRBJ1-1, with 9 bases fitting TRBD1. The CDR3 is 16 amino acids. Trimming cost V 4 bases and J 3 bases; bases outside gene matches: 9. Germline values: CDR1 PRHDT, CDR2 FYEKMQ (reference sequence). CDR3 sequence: CASSSTRTGEDTEAFF. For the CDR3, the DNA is TGTGCCAGCAGCTCCACCCGGACAGGGGAGGACACTGAAGCTTTCTTT.

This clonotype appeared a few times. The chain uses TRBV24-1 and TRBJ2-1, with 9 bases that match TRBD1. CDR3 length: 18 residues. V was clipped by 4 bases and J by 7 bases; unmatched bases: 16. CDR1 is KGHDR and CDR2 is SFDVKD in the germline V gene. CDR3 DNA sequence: TGTGCCACCAGTGACTCGACTCTGAGCTACAGGGGGCTGAATGAGCAGTTCTTC. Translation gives CATSDSTLSYRGLNEQFF.

The chain's CDR3 is CASSLARRGHGYTF. For the CDR3, the DNA is TGTGCCAGCAGCTTAGCGCGGAGGGGGCATGGCTACACCTTC. The V gene is TRBV7-2, the J gene TRBJ1-2, with 7 positions matching TRBD1. There are 14 residues in the CDR3. Per the germline V gene, CDR1 is SGHTA and CDR2 is FQGNSA. The trim removed 0 bases at V and 6 bases at J, leaving 4 bases unmatched.